This T cell receptor (beta chain) was observed in a study of cytomegalovirus exposure and HLA in healthy donors. PCR primers comprised 60 Vbeta and 13 Jbeta primers. Sequencing used immunoSEQ multiplex PCR; TCRdb keeps in-frame clones, though not all of them. The data contain 70,000 or so clones, roughly 82% of them singletons. With respect to this clone: Its antigen is not known.

These donors counted as nominally healthy when sampled, but unrecorded immune exposures were likely. Study results and limitations: Later analysis placed DRB1 highest and HLA-C lowest in TCR association rates, which differed by HLA locus. One variant, a missense change in DCLRE1C, was linked in a later analysis to TCR beta V- and J-gene trimming.

This CDR3 has 12 residues. Deletions cut 5 bases from V and 0 bases from J, with 4 bases between. Germline V CDR1 and CDR2: SGHTA, FQGNSA. Sequencing used PBMCs. The receptor's source is a man aged 18-30 years in good health and CMV-seronegative. The chain recombines TRBV7-2 with TRBJ2-5; D remains unclear. The CDR3 is CASSQYQETQYF. Here the CDR3 DNA reads TGTGCCAGCAGCCAGTACCAAGAGACCCAGTACTTC.